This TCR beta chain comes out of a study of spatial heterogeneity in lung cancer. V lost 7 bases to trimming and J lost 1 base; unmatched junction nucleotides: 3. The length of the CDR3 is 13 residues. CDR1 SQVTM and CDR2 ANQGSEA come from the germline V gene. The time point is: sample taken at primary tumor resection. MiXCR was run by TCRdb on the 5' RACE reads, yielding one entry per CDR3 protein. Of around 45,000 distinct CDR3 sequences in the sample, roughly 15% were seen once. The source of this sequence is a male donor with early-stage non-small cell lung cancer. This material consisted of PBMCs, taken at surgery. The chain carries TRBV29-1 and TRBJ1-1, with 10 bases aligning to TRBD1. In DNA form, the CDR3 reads TGCAGCGGGGACAGGGGATCGAACACTGAAGCTTTCTTT. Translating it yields CSGDRGSNTEAFF. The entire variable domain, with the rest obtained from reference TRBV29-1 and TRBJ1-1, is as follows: SAVISQKPSRDICQRGTSLTIQCQVDSQVTMMFWYRQQPGQSLTLIATANQGSEATYESGFVIDKFPISRPNLTFSTLTVSNMSPEDSSIYLCSGDRGSNTEAFFGQGTRLTVV.